This T cell receptor (beta chain) comes out of a study of CD8 T cells in Susac syndrome. Germline-derived CDR1 and CDR2 are GTSNPN and SVGIG (reference sequence). The CDR3 consists of 13 residues. Trimming shortened V by 4 bases and J by 4 bases, and 13 bases separated the two germline ends. It was with random hexamers that roughly 0.45 to 1 ug RNA was reverse transcribed. TCRdb independently ran MiXCR on the immunoSEQ multiplex PCR reads; one entry per CDR3 protein. This repertoire shows 130,000 or so distinct CDR3 sequences, around nine tenths found once; its top ten account for about 0.23%. The chain combines TRBV30 with TRBJ1-1, with D unresolved. Sequenced material: CD8+ T cells from PBMCs. This TCR derives from a human donor with multiple sclerosis. CDR3 in amino acids: CAWTQQGGTEAFF. CDR3 bases: TGTGCCTGGACCCAACAAGGAGGCACTGAAGCTTTCTTT.